This paragraph reports one T cell receptor (beta chain). No antigen is known for it. The data are from a study of T cells in Graves' hyperthyroidism and ophthalmopathy. Study observations and caveats: In the analysis, a 13 V-J model separated ophthalmopathy from stable hyperthyroidism.

Patients aged 18 to 65 had newly diagnosed hyperthyroidism that had lasted under 2 months. RNA transcripts provided the source from which TCR beta CDR3 regions were amplified. The HTBI primer set served for first-round RT-PCR of the TCR CDR3. TCRdb itself ran the multiplex PCR reads through MiXCR, one entry per CDR3 protein. The sample carries 600,000 to 750,000 distinct CDR3 sequences, roughly 17% recorded once. The CDR3 loop spans 17 amino acids. Losses at the gene ends were 0 bases for V and 6 bases for J; bases not matched to a gene: 13. Germline V gives CDR1 MGHRA, CDR2 YSYEKL. The chain recombines TRBV4-1 with TRBJ2-7; 8 nucleotides line up with TRBD2. Sequencing was done on a sample of blood. The sequence was obtained from a man aged 45-60 years with Graves' hyperthyroidism. The CDR3 region is CASSQDQGGLVYSEQYF. The CDR3, as DNA: TGCGCCAGCAGCCAAGATCAAGGGGGACTAGTGTACAGCGAGCAGTACTTC.